This T cell receptor beta chain was observed in a study of T cell clones after liver transplantation (dated by TCRdb to between 2017 and 2020). For the wider study: The samples were obtained from ITN030ST, a randomized trial that attempted immunosuppression withdrawal within 2 years after liver transplantation. Donor-reactive T cell clones were identified by TCRbeta sequencing after a pre-transplant mixed lymphocyte reaction and then tracked in post-transplant blood. Third party-reactive TCRbeta sequences were also identified from pre-transplant MLRs to serve as an antigen-independent comparator for donor-reactive sequences. Three of the eight recipients were HCV-positive; the others were transplanted for non-autoimmune, non-viral indications. The subjects received no induction therapy and were kept on standard immunosuppression until randomization at 12-24 months post-transplant. Tolerance was defined as complete immunosuppression withdrawal for at least one year with no rise in liver enzymes beyond twice the upper limit of normal. Blood samples were collected pre-transplant, then pre-randomization ahead of withdrawal, and finally post-randomization once withdrawal had either been completed or failed. The study cohort included 8 liver transplant recipients, of whom 3 were classified as tolerant and 5 as non-tolerant.

What the work shows at the level of the full study, not this receptor alone: Once repertoire turnover was taken into account, donor-reactive detection showed a significant reduction for CD4 in 7 of 8 subjects and for CD8 in 8 of 8. In 5 of 8 subjects, regardless of tolerance or HCV status, circulating donor-reactive CD4 TCRbeta sequences dropped significantly post-transplant. The conclusions were considered preliminary, being limited by small, heterogeneous patient numbers and non-standardized post-transplant time points. Because allograft tissue specimens were not available, migration of donor-reactive T cells into the graft, rather than deletion, may have occurred. In a couple of subjects, low numbers of available donor cells limited the measurable donor-reactive repertoire. A greater decline was seen for donor-reactive sequences than for third party-reactive sequences, suggesting partial antigen-specific deletion unrelated to withdrawal success.

High-throughput TCRbeta CDR3 sequencing of frozen genomic DNA was performed by immunoSEQ, including PCR amplification, mapping, bias correction and internal controls. On the study's bioinformatics: Only productive rearrangements were retained, with each unique TCRbeta sequence defined by its CDR3 nucleotide sequence together with its V and J gene. For classification of a sequence as donor-reactive, at least 5-fold expansion in CFSE-low cells relative to unstimulated pre-transplant cells and a frequency of at least 0.01% were required. Per-subject minimum frequency thresholds, based on the lowest-template unstimulated sample, ensured at least 90% detection power. Repertoire turnover was measured by Jensen-Shannon divergence between the top 1000 TCRbeta sequences post- and pre-transplant. Changes in detection of donor-reactive sequences were assessed with two-sided Fisher's exact tests. The table was pulled from immuneACCESS by TCRdb, which kept in-frame rearrangements only. Such tables lose some clones; where checked, under half of the loss comes from unresolved V genes, and the rest has no known cause. The DNA was the basis for D and trimming; V, J and clone size are from that table. The sample includes over 45,000 clones, with 55% to 85% observed a single time. 9.5% to 10% of the sample is held by the ten biggest clonotypes.

Unstimulated PBMCs, after thawing, were stained for CD3, CD4 and CD8 and then FACS-sorted into CD3+CD4+ and CD3+CD8+ populations. Randomization to immunosuppression withdrawal applied to every one of the 8 studied subjects. Genomic DNA was isolated with the Qiagen DNeasy Blood and Tissue Kit. Remarks on this clone: Its antigen is not yet known. It has no much larger one-base neighbor in the sample; base qualities were not kept.

V has 1 base trimmed and J has 3 bases trimmed; junction bases matching no gene number 6. The CDR3 numbers 15 residues from cysteine through phenylalanine. Only the CDR3 region is kept as DNA, spanning 45 bases read in frame from base 1. Via the germline V gene, CDR1 is LGHNA and CDR2 YNFKEQ. This sample comprised CD4+ T cells from blood, obtained 54 months after liver transplant. The origin of this receptor is a human patient who received a liver transplant. After a transplant, the donor of the graft may account for some T cells. The chain is assembled from TRBV4-2 and TRBJ2-7; 7 middle bases align to TRBD2. The base sequence is TGTGCCAGCAGCCAAGTAGCGGGCCCCGGCTACGAGCAGTACTTC. Its protein is CASSQVAGPGYEQYF.